Listed below are T cell receptor beta chains from one sample, sequenced in a study of T cells in localized non-small cell lung cancer. Data came from immunoSEQ multiplex PCR; TCRdb stores just in-frame clones and leaves some out. The sample lists 31,000 or so clones, roughly 75% occurring once. The source was peripheral blood, collected before any cancer treatment. The receptors were gathered from a male donor older than 55 with stage III squamous cell lung carcinoma. CDR3s include the opening cysteine and the closing phenylalanine or tryptophan. The D gene is left open where the match is weak. Some rows have no size entry. The others give once, few or many, or a class for an expanded clone.

j_call d_call v_call clone_size cdr3_nt cdr3_aa
TRBJ1-5 NA TRBV6-5 NA TGTGCCAGCAGTGGGTGGAGCAATCAGCCCCAGCATTTT CASSGWSNQPQHF
TRBJ2-1 TRBD2 TRBV18 NA TGTGCCAGCTCACCACCATTGGGCGGGAGCTACAATGAGCAGTTCTTC CASSPPLGGSYNEQFF
TRBJ2-1 TRBD2 TRBV7-3 NA TGTGCCAGCAGCTTAGGGGGGACTAGCGGGATTCACAATGAGCAGTTCTTC CASSLGGTSGIHNEQFF
TRBJ1-5 TRBD1 TRBV7-6 NA TGTGCCAGCAGCCGGGGGACAGGGAGGAATCAGCCCCAGCATTTT CASSRGTGRNQPQHF
TRBJ1-5 NA TRBV27 NA TGTGCCAGCAGTTTATCCAGGGATGAGCAGCCCCAGCATTTT CASSLSRDEQPQHF
TRBJ1-5 NA TRBV4-1 once TGCGCCAGCAGCCCGGGAGGCTCAGCGTCTAGACGCAATCAGCCCCAGCATTTT CASSPGGSASRRNQPQHF
TRBJ1-1 NA TRBV11-1 few TGTGCCAGCAGCCCCGGCCCCAGGGGAGGAAACACTGAAGCTTTCTTT CASSPGPRGGNTEAFF
TRBJ2-5 NA TRBV6-6 NA TGTGCCAGCAGGCCCACGGTGCTTGAGACCCAGTACTTC CASRPTVLETQYF
TRBJ2-2 NA TRBV7-9 NA TGTGCCAGCAGCTTAGCGGTTGTCGGGGAGCTGTTTTTT CASSLAVVGELFF
TRBJ2-3 NA TRBV7-2 NA TGTGCCAGCAGCTCCCGGCTATACACAGATACGCAGTATTTT CASSSRLYTDTQYF
TRBJ1-3 NA TRBV6-5 NA TGTGCCAGCAGGAGGGGGAGCTCTGGAAACACCATATATTTT CASRRGSSGNTIYF
TRBJ2-2 TRBD2 TRBV18 NA TGTGCCAGCTCAAGATTAGCGGGAGGCCGGGAGAACACCGGGGAGCTGTTTTTT CASSRLAGGRENTGELFF
TRBJ2-1 TRBD2 TRBV29-1 NA TGCAGCGTTGAAGTCCCTAGCGGGAGCTGGGAGCAGTTCTTC CSVEVPSGSWEQFF
TRBJ1-4 NA TRBV28 once TGTGCCAGCAGTTTATCCATCGACGGCCATGAAAAACTGTTTTTT CASSLSIDGHEKLFF
TRBJ1-2 NA TRBV30 NA TGTGCCTGGGAACAACATGGCTACACCTTC CAWEQHGYTF
TRBJ1-6 NA TRBV4-1 NA TGCGCCAGCAGCCAAGCCCCTCTCGGCAATTCACCCCTCCACTTT CASSQAPLGNSPLHF
TRBJ1-3 NA TRBV10-3 NA TGTGCCATCAGTGCACAGCTATCGTCTGGAAACACCATATATTTT CAISAQLSSGNTIYF
TRBJ2-3 NA TRBV18 NA TGTGCCAGCTCACCAAATCCCGGGGCAGGAGATACGCAGTATTTT CASSPNPGAGDTQYF
TRBJ2-1 NA TRBV9 NA TGTGCCAGCAGCAATAAGTTACAGGGCTACAATGAGCAGTTCTTC CASSNKLQGYNEQFF
TRBJ1-1 TRBD1 TRBV18 NA TGTGCCAGCTCACCGGTGGACAGGGCTCGGGGGAACACTGAAGCTTTCTTT CASSPVDRARGNTEAFF
TRBJ2-1 TRBD2 TRBV7-2 NA TGTGCCAGCAGCTTAGAGTATTCCGGACTAGTTCAGTTCTTC CASSLEYSGLVQFF
TRBJ2-3 NA TRBV6-5 once TGTGCCAGCGTGGCGGCAGATACGCAGTATTTT CASVAADTQYF
TRBJ2-3 NA TRBV7-9 NA TGTGCCAGCAGCTCTCGACAACCGAGCACAGATACGCAGTATTTT CASSSRQPSTDTQYF
TRBJ2-7 NA TRBV9 NA TGTGCCAGCAGCGAGGGGAGGGGGCAGGGTATTCACTTC CASSEGRGQGIHF
TRBJ1-1 TRBD1 TRBV18 NA TGTGCCAGCTCATACGCAGGGGGCGCGGGGGACACTGAAGCTTTCTTT CASSYAGGAGDTEAFF
TRBJ2-7 TRBD1 TRBV18 NA TGTGCCAGCTCACCACCCGGGACAGGGAACGAGCAGTACTTC CASSPPGTGNEQYF